The rows below give T cell receptor beta chains drawn from one sample of a study of shared clonotypes between healthy human individuals. Measured with immunoSEQ multiplex PCR; TCRdb has only the in-frame clones, and not every one. The sample holds about 2 million clones, just under 95% seen once. The sample consisted of naive CD8+ T cells sorted from blood. The receptors stem from a young man in good health. Both conserved end residues are part of each CDR3. D genes are given only for firm matches. Some rows have no size entry. The others give once, few or many, or a class for an expanded clone.

NA	TRBJ1-1	once	TRBV11-3	TGTGCCAGCAGCCCTTATAAGCCACGGACAGAGAACACTGAAGCTTTCTTT	CASSPYKPRTENTEAFF
TRBD2	TRBJ2-3	once	TRBV2	TGTGCCAGCAAGAGACTAGCTTCGAGCACAGATACGCAGTATTTT	CASKRLASSTDTQYF
NA	TRBJ2-1	NA	TRBV25-1	TGTGCCAGCAGTGCTGTTGAGCAGTTCTTC	CASSAVEQFF
NA	TRBJ1-1	NA	TRBV14	TGTGCCAGCAGCCCATGGGCAGGAGTCGTGAACACTGAAGCTTTCTTT	CASSPWAGVVNTEAFF
TRBD1	TRBJ1-1	NA	TRBV19	TGTGCCAGTAGCTCCTCAGGGGGCTTCACTGAAGCTTTCTTT	CASSSSGGFTEAFF
NA	TRBJ2-5	NA	TRBV27	TGTGCCAGCAGTTTATGGGGCGGGGATGAAGAGACCCAGTACTTC	CASSLWGGDEETQYF
NA	TRBJ2-1	NA	TRBV28	TGTGCCAGCAGTTTAACAGGGCAGGCTGAGCAGTTCTTC	CASSLTGQAEQFF
NA	TRBJ2-5	NA	TRBV27	TGTGCCAGCAGCTCCTTTGGGGGCCAAGAGACCCAGTACTTC	CASSSFGGQETQYF
NA	TRBJ1-2	NA	TRBV4-1	TGCGCCAGCAGCCAAGGTGGAACTAACTATGGCTACACCTTC	CASSQGGTNYGYTF
TRBD2	TRBJ2-7	once	TRBV9	TGTGCCAGCAGCGTAGGAACTAGCGGCCACTACGAGCAGTACTTC	CASSVGTSGHYEQYF
NA	TRBJ1-3	NA	TRBV9	TGTGCCAGCAGCGTAGGGACCAATGAAAACACCATATATTTT	CASSVGTNENTIYF
NA	TRBJ1-2	once	TRBV5-4	TGTGCCAGCAGCTTGGGTGGGGTCTATGGCTACACCTTC	CASSLGGVYGYTF
NA	TRBJ1-1	once	TRBV5-6	TGTGCCAGCAGCCGCGGTTCCACTGAAGCTTTCTTT	CASSRGSTEAFF
NA	TRBJ2-7	once	TRBV6-1	TGTGCCAGCAGTGAAGCGATGACAGTAACCTACGAGCAGTACTTC	CASSEAMTVTYEQYF
TRBD2	TRBJ2-3	NA	TRBV7-2	TGTGCCAGCAGCTCGAGACTAGCGGGGCTCACAGATACGCAGTATTTT	CASSSRLAGLTDTQYF
NA	TRBJ2-7	NA	TRBV5-1	TGCGCCAGCAGCTTGTTAGAGGACAACTACGAGCAGTACTTC	CASSLLEDNYEQYF
NA	TRBJ2-1	NA	TRBV6-5	TGTGCCAGCAGTTACTCTCCAGTGGGGAATGAGCAGTTCTTC	CASSYSPVGNEQFF
TRBD1	TRBJ2-7	NA	TRBV28	TGTGCCAGCAGCCTTACAGGGGAAGGCTACGAGCAGTACTTC	CASSLTGEGYEQYF
TRBD2	TRBJ2-7	NA	TRBV7-6	TGTGCCAGCAGCTTAGGACTAGCGGACTACGAGCAGTACTTC	CASSLGLADYEQYF
NA	TRBJ1-2	NA	TRBV10-3	TGTGCCATCAGTTACTCAGGGATGGTTGACTATGGCTACACCTTC	CAISYSGMVDYGYTF